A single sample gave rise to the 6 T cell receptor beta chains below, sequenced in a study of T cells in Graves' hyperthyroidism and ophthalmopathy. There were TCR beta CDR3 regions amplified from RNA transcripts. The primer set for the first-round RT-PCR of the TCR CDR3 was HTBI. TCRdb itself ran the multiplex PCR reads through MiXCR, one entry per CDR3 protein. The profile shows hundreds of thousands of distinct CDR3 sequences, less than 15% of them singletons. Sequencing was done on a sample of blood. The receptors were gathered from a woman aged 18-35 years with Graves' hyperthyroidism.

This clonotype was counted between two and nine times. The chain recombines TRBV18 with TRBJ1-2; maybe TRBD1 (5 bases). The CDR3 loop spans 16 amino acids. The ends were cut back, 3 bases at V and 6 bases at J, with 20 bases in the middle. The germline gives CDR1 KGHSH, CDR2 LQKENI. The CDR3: CASSPSHRDPPDGYTF. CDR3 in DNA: TGTGCCAGCTCACCCTCCCACCGGGACCCCCCGGATGGCTACACCTTC.

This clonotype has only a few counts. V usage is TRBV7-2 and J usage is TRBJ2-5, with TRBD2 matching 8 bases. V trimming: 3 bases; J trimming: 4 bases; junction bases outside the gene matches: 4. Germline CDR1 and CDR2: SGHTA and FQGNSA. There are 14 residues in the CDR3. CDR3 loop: CASSFSGDLETQYF. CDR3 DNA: TGTGCCAGCAGCTTTAGCGGGGACCTAGAGACCCAGTACTTC.

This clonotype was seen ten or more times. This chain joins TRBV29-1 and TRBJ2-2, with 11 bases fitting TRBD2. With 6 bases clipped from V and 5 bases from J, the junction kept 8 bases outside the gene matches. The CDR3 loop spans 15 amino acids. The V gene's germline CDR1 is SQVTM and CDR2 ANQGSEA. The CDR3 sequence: CSVGSRLAGTGELFF. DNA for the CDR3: TGCAGCGTCGGGTCCCGACTAGCGGGGACCGGGGAGCTGTTTTTT.

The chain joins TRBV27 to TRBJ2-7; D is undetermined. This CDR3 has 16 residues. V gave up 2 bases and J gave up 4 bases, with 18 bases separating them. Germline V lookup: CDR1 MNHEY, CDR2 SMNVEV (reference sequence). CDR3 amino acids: CASSLAPTDNVYEQYF. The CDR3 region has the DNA TGTGCCAGCAGTTTAGCCCCCACAGATAACGTATACGAGCAGTACTTC.

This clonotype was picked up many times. This chain's CDR3 is CASSLTGPPVVEKLFF. Written as DNA, the CDR3 is TGTGCCAGCAGTTTAACTGGACCGCCAGTTGTTGAAAAACTGTTTTTT. The chain employs TRBV12-3 or TRBV12-4 and TRBJ1-4; unclear D gene. The CDR3 is 16 residues long. V gave up 2 bases and J gave up 7 bases, with 17 bases separating them.

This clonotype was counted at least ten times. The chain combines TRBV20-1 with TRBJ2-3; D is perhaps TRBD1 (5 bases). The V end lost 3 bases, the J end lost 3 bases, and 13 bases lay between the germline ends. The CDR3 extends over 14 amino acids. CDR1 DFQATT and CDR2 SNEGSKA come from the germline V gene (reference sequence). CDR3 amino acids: CSASSGARTDTQYF. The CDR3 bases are TGCAGTGCTAGTAGTGGGGCTAGGACAGATACGCAGTATTTT.